The sequence of this TCR beta chain was determined in a study of cytomegalovirus exposure and HLA in healthy donors. Looking at the study overall: As released early, the data held roughly 85 million unique TCRs from HLA-typed donors. Findings of the study overall: Among the sequence variants, a highly shared cluster was likely an artifact of sequencing. Presence/absence analyses assumed roughly uniform sequencing depth across donors. TCR beta sequences reportedly predicted most subjects' HLA-A and HLA-B alleles accurately.

It was with 60 Vbeta and 13 Jbeta primers that the PCR ran. Using immunoSEQ multiplex PCR, the repertoire was profiled, and TCRdb retains in-frame clones only, with some absent. Its clone listing holds 90,000 to 100,000 clones. Remarks on this clone: Its target is unknown.

CDR3 length equals 15 residues. The V gene end was trimmed by 6 bases and the J gene end by 4 bases; junction bases not matched to a gene: 13. Germline-derived CDR1 and CDR2 are SQVTM and ANQGSEA. The V and J genes are TRBV29-1 and TRBJ2-7; TRBD2 agrees at 9 bases. The sequenced material came from PBMCs. This clonotype originated in a woman younger than 45 in good health and CMV-seronegative. In DNA form, the CDR3 reads TGCAGCGTCTACGAGAACAGCGGGGGGCATTACGAGCAGTACTTC. Amino acids: CSVYENSGGHYEQYF.